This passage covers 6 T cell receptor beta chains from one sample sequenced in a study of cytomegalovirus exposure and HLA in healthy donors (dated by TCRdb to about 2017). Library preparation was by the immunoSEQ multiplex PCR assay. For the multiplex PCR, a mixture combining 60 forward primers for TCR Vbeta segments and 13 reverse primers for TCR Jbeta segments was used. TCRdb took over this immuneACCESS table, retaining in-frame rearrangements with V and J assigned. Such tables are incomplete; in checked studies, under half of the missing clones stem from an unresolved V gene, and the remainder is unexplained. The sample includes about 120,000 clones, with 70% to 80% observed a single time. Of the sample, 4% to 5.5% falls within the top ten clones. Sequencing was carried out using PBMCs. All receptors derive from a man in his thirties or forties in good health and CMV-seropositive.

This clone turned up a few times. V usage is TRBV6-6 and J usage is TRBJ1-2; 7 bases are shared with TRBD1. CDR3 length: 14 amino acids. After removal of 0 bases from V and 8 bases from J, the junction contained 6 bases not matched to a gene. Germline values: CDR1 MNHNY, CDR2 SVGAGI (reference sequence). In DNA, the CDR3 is TGTGCCAGCAGTTACTCCCAGGGGGACTGGGGCTACACCTTC. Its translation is CASSYSQGDWGYTF.

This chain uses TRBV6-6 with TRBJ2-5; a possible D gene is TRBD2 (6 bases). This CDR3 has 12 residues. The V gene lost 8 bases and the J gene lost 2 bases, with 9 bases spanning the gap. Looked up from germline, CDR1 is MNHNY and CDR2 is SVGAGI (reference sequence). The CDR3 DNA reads TGTGCCAGCGGGGGGACTCAAGAGACCCAGTACTTC. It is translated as CASGGTQETQYF.

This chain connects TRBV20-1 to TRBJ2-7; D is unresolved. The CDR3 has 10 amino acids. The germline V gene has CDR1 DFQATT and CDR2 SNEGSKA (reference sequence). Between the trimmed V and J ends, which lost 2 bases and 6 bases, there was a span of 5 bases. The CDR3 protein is CSARFGEQYF. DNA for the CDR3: TGCAGTGCTAGATTCGGCGAGCAGTACTTC.

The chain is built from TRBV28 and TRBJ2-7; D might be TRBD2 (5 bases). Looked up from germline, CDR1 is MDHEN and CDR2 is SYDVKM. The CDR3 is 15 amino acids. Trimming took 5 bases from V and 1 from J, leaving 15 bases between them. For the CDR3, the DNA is TGTGCCAGCAGTCCCGAAATAGCGCGTTCCTACGAGCAGTACTTC. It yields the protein CASSPEIARSYEQYF.

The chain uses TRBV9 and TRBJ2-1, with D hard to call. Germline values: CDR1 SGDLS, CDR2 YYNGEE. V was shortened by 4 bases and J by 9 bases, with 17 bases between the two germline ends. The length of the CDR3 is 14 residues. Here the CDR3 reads CASSPSPPTLEQFF. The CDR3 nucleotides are TGTGCCAGCAGCCCAAGCCCCCCTACCCTTGAGCAGTTCTTC.

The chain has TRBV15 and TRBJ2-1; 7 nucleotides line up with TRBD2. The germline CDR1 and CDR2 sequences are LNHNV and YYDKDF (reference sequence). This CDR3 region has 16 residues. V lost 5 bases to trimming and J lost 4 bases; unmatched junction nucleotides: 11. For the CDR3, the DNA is TGTGCCACCAGCGCCCGAGGGAGCGGGATATACAATGAGCAGTTCTTC. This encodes CATSARGSGIYNEQFF.